This T cell receptor beta chain was obtained from a study of post-analysis software for immune sequencing data. Study background: Disease courses included relapsing-remitting, secondary progressive and progressive-relapsing multiple sclerosis.

Looked up from germline, CDR1 is SGHVS and CDR2 is FNYEAQ. The V gene lost 5 bases and the J gene lost 5 bases, with 7 bases spanning the gap. CDR3 size: 12 residues. TCR beta cDNA libraries included unique molecular identifiers. TCRdb ran MiXCR on the PCR reads and lists one entry per CDR3 protein. The sample lists approximately 440,000 distinct CDR3 sequences; nearly 45% were seen once. Study-level findings and limits: Clustering by F measure revealed strong co-clustering among samples prepared together in one batch. Controls' normalized Chao1 diversity significantly exceeded that of multiple sclerosis patients. Five TRBV segments occurring more often in patients than controls included TRBV5-6, TRBV5-1 and TRBV20-1.

Turning to this clonotype: Antigen specificity is unknown.

Sequencing was done on a sample of blood. The chain has TRBV7-6 and TRBJ2-1; D is unclear. This receptor was obtained from a girl under 18 with multiple sclerosis. The CDR3 loop is CASSLQNNEQFF. The CDR3 DNA reads as TGTGCCAGCAGCCTCCAGAACAATGAGCAGTTCTTC.